Below are 6 T cell receptor beta chains sequenced from a single sample in a study of T cells after yellow fever vaccination. TCRdb passed the 5' RACE reads through MiXCR, listing each CDR3 protein once. The profile covers 450,000 to 600,000 distinct CDR3 sequences, with approximately 16% appearing a single time and roughly 17% taken by the ten largest. Source: PBMCs, taken about 5 days after the first yellow fever vaccination. The receptors shown here come from a man aged 18 to 29 who received the YFV17D yellow fever vaccine.

The rearrangement links TRBV2 to TRBJ2-2; the D gene is possibly TRBD2 (6 bases). From germline, CDR1 is SNHLY and CDR2 FYNNEI. V was cut by 8 bases and J by 4 bases, with 23 bases left in between. The CDR3 totals 17 residues. CDR3 in DNA: TGTGCCAGCGAACAGACTAGTGCGGTCCGGGGCACCGGGGAGCTGTTTTTT. It specifies CASEQTSAVRGTGELFF.

The gene calls are TRBV3-1 and TRBJ2-7; D is perhaps TRBD2 (6 bases). Germline loops: CDR1 LGHDT, CDR2 YNNKEL (reference sequence). The CDR3 contains 14 residues. The ends were cut back, 6 bases at V and 5 bases at J, with 17 bases in the middle. CDR3 sequence: CASSLSRGYDEQYF. CDR3 DNA: TGTGCCAGCAGTCTCAGTCGGGGGTACGACGAGCAGTACTTC.

There are many counts of this clonotype. The chain is built from TRBV18 and TRBJ2-3, with D maybe TRBD1 (6 bases). Trimming took 8 bases from V and 3 from J, leaving 12 bases between them. CDR1 is KGHSH, CDR2 LQKENI, per germline. The CDR3 sequence is 13 residues long. CDR3 residues: CASSPGVTDTQYF. The CDR3 DNA is TGTGCCAGCAGCCCAGGGGTGACAGATACGCAGTATTTT.

DNA of the CDR3: TGTGCCAGCACCTTGGGGGCTAGCGGGGGAAAACCCGGGGAGCTGTTTTTT. Encoded protein: CASTLGASGGKPGELFF. V is TRBV12-3 or TRBV12-4 and J is TRBJ2-2; 10 bases are shared with TRBD2. The V gene end was trimmed by 7 bases and the J gene end by 6 bases; junction bases not matched to a gene: 14. This CDR3 region has 17 residues.

The V call is TRBV5-1, the J call TRBJ1-4, with D possibly matching TRBD1 (6 bases). This CDR3 is built from 15 residues. Trimming stripped 2 bases from V and 6 bases from J, with 14 bases between. The V gene's germline CDR1 is SGHRS and CDR2 YFSETQ. CDR3 in DNA: TGCGCCAGCAGCTTTGGGACAAGGGGCTATGAAAAACTGTTTTTT. Protein product: CASSFGTRGYEKLFF.

V and J are TRBV5-1 and TRBJ2-1, with 12 bases matching TRBD2. Trimming cost V 5 bases and J 9 bases; bases outside gene matches: 9. This CDR3 is built from 15 residues. CDR1 and CDR2 from the germline V gene are SGHRS and YFSETQ. The CDR3 DNA reads TGCGCCAGCAGAACTTCTAGCGGGGGGGCCGGTGAGCAGTTCTTC. Translating it yields CASRTSSGGAGEQFF.